The entry that follows covers one TCR beta chain sequence. Antigen: not known. The data derive from a study of shared clonotypes between healthy human individuals. About the study: Participating donors consisted of a couple of women and a few men aged 18 to 49.

Findings and caveats of the study: Incomplete sequencing of sorted subsets was indicated by rarefaction despite large depth.

Assay used: immunoSEQ multiplex PCR; TCRdb lists only in-frame clones, some missing. Here the sample spans approximately 2,200,000 clones, about 93% being singletons. V was clipped by 5 bases and J by 2 bases; unmatched bases: 15. CDR3 length: 19 amino acids. Germline CDR1 and CDR2: SGHVS and FNYEAQ. CD45RO-negative, CCR7-selected cells formed the naive CD8 fraction, which excluded terminally differentiated effector memory CD45RA+ cells. The chain carries TRBV7-6 and TRBJ2-7, with 13 bases that match TRBD2. The receptor was isolated from a man aged 18 to 29 in good health. Some clones in this sample may be carry-over from other donors' samples. Source material: naive CD8+ T cells from PBMCs. In DNA, the CDR3 is TGTGCCAGCAGCGCAGCCGGGACTAGCGGGACGTCGGCCGCCTACGAGCAGTACTTC. Translation: CASSAAGTSGTSAAYEQYF.